There are a few counts of the clone carrying this T cell receptor (beta chain). These data are taken from a study of prognosis after radiotherapy for stage I lung cancer. Turning to the study itself: Stage I non-small cell lung cancer patients were enrolled from 2018 to early 2019. No significant progression was observed in some 14 patients, whereas a few developed distant metastases a median of 7 months after radiotherapy.

Amplification of the TCR beta CDR3 (from genomic DNA) was done by two-round multiplex PCR. The first round of PCR was done with primers that matched each TRBV and TRBJ gene. TCRdb called the multiplex PCR reads again in MiXCR, with one record for every CDR3 protein. The table records under 30,000 distinct CDR3 sequences, roughly 30% of them present only once. Germline values: CDR1 SNHLY, CDR2 FYNNEI. The CDR3 has 14 residues. Trimming took off 11 bases at V and 1 base at J, with 17 bases between the two ends. The rearrangement links TRBV2 to TRBJ1-1; D perhaps matches TRBD1 (6 bases). The clonotype was recovered from a donor over 45 with non-small cell lung cancer. The sample in question was PBMCs, obtained before or after stereotactic body radiation therapy (not recorded which). CDR3 protein: CAPRTYRANTEAFF. In DNA form, the CDR3 reads TGTGCCCCCCGGACGTACAGGGCGAACACTGAAGCTTTCTTT.